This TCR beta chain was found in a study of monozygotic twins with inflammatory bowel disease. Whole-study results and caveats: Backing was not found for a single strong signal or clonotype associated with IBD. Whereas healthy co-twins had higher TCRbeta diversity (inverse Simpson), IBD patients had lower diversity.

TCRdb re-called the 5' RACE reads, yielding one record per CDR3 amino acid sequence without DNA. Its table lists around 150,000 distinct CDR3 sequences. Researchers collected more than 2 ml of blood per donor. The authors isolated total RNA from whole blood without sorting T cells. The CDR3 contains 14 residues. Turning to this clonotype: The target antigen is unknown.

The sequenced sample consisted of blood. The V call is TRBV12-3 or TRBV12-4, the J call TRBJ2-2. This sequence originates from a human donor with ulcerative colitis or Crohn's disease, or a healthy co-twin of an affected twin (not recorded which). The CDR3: CASRTMVGTGELFF.